This TCR beta chain was documented in a study of PD-L1 blockade in urothelial cancer. The wider study: Analysis of blood occurred 3 weeks (second dose) and 6 weeks after treatment start.

This clone was found once. Repertoires were generated with immunoSEQ multiplex PCR, while TCRdb's copy carries only in-frame clones and drops some. The repertoire includes 40,000 to 55,000 clones, 88% of them detected once, and 2% to 3% sits in the top ten. Time point: peripheral blood 6 weeks after treatment start. Germline V gives CDR1 LGHNA, CDR2 YNFKEQ. The CDR3 consists of 14 residues. Trimming took 4 bases from V and 5 from J; bases not matched to a gene: 6. The chain employs TRBV4-2 and TRBJ2-7; 9 bases align to TRBD2. The material was PBMCs, obtained around atezolizumab (anti-PD-L1) treatment. The receptor was isolated from a man between 60 and 75 years old with urothelial cancer. CDR3 protein: CASSPRLAEDEQYF. Written as DNA, the CDR3 is TGTGCCAGCAGCCCTAGACTAGCGGAGGACGAGCAGTACTTC.